These 26 T cell receptor beta chains were sequenced from one sample in a study of human T cells and chemical hapten exposure. This sample's time point: patch test 1, 2 weeks after DPC sensitization. Stated treatment: therapeutic diphenylcyclopropenone sensitization with weekly scalp DPC. The total RNA was obtained from whole blood that was not fractionated. One entry per CDR3 protein, called by TCRdb with MiXCR from the RACE reads. The sample contains roughly 52,000 distinct CDR3 sequences, more than 9.5% of which appear only once. The source was whole blood, collected in connection with sensitization to the hapten diphenylcyclopropenone (DPC). The receptors derive from a woman in her thirties or forties with alopecia areata. Some clones in this sample may be carry-over from other donors' samples.

This clonotype was recorded at least ten times. The CDR3 DNA reads as TGTGCCATCAGTGAGTCGGGGGGGACAGTCGCCGAGCAGTACTTC. This encodes CAISESGGTVAEQYF. The J gene is TRBJ2-7, the V gene TRBV10-3, with D possibly being TRBD1 or TRBD2 (7 bases each). The CDR3 spans 15 residues. Germline lookup yields CDR1 ENHRY and CDR2 SYGVKD. Trimming took off 0 bases at V and 6 bases at J, with 15 bases between the two ends.

This clonotype showed up many times. This chain uses TRBV6-1 with TRBJ2-7; possibly TRBD1 or TRBD2 for D (5 bases each). This CDR3 has 13 amino acids. Germline V lookup: CDR1 MNHNS, CDR2 SASEGT. V shed 9 bases and J shed 2 bases, with 14 bases lying between them. The CDR3: CASTRDEAYEQYF. CDR3 sequence (DNA): TGTGCCAGTACCCGGGACGAAGCCTACGAGCAGTACTTC.

This CDR3 is CASSQDARGSYNEQFF. CDR3 DNA: TGCGCCAGCAGCCAAGATGCTAGGGGTTCCTACAATGAGCAGTTCTTC. The gene calls are TRBV4-3 and TRBJ2-1; D might be TRBD1 (5 bases). V shed 0 bases and J shed 1 base, with 10 bases lying between them. The CDR3 runs 16 residues. Germline V gene lookup returns CDR1 LGHNA and CDR2 YSLEER.

This clonotype has more than one count but fewer than ten. The rearrangement links TRBV7-6 to TRBJ2-5; D is uncertain. The V gene's germline CDR1 is SGHVS and CDR2 FNYEAQ. The ends were cut back, 5 bases at V and 1 base at J, with 11 bases in the middle. This CDR3 comprises 14 residues. This CDR3 reads CASSPAGFQETQYF. CDR3 DNA sequence: TGTGCCAGCAGCCCGGCAGGATTCCAAGAGACCCAGTACTTC.

This clonotype has more than one count but fewer than ten. V and J are TRBV5-1 and TRBJ2-6; no firm D call. Trimming shortened V by 0 bases and J by 0 bases, and 7 bases separated the two germline ends. The CDR3 consists of 16 residues. CDR1 is SGHRS, CDR2 YFSETQ, per germline. The chain's CDR3 is CASSLVRNSGANVLTF. The DNA of the CDR3 is TGCGCCAGCAGCTTGGTTAGGAACTCTGGGGCCAACGTCCTGACTTTC.

The chain links TRBV9 to TRBJ2-2; 8 bases align to TRBD1. Germline assignment: CDR1 SGDLS and CDR2 YYNGEE. The junction had 7 bases not matched to a gene; V was cut back by 2 bases and J by 1 base. The CDR3 is 17 amino acids. The DNA for the CDR3 is TGTGCCAGCAGCGTCCAGGGGGCTGTCCGGAACACCGGGGAGCTGTTTTTT. It specifies CASSVQGAVRNTGELFF.

This clonotype occurred a few times. The genes are TRBV3-1 and TRBJ2-3; D ambiguous. The V gene's germline CDR1 is LGHDT and CDR2 YNNKEL (reference sequence). The CDR3 has 12 amino acids. Trimming removed 1 base at V and 6 bases at J, with 5 bases between. The CDR3 nucleotides are TGTGCCAGCAGCCAAGGGGTTGATACGCAGTATTTT. Protein product: CASSQGVDTQYF.

The chain carries TRBV29-1 and TRBJ2-7, with D unclear. Germline assignment: CDR1 SQVTM and CDR2 ANQGSEA. This CDR3 spans 11 amino acids. V dropped 0 bases and J dropped 6 bases, with 6 bases sitting between them. The CDR3 DNA follows: TGCAGCGTTGAAGATCGCCGCGAGCAGTACTTC. Translation: CSVEDRREQYF.

This clonotype has a count of ten or more. The CDR3 DNA reads as TGCAGTGCTCACCCAGGGCTCGGGGAGACCCAGTACTTC. Its protein is CSAHPGLGETQYF. The rearrangement joins TRBV20-1 to TRBJ2-5; D perhaps matches TRBD1 (5 bases). The germline V gene has CDR1 DFQATT and CDR2 SNEGSKA (reference sequence). Trimming removed 5 bases at V and 5 bases at J, with 15 bases between. The CDR3 length is 13 residues.

This clonotype was seen at least ten times. The missing conserved phenylalanine or tryptophan at the end of this CDR3 makes a read error likely. The DNA is left out, because the CDR3 cannot be placed on it with certainty; the CDR3 is given as TCRdb lists it. The V call is TRBV29-1, the J call TRBJ2-4; TRBD1, the D gene given by the table, was not confirmed from the DNA. From germline, CDR1 is SQVTM and CDR2 ANQGSEA. The CDR3 is 10 amino acids long, termini counted. CDR3 protein: CSVEGWDRVL.

V usage is TRBV18 and J usage is TRBJ2-1, with 10 bases matching TRBD2. V dropped 0 bases and J dropped 4; count of bases not matched to a gene: 3. CDR1 and CDR2 (germline): KGHSH, LQKENI. CDR3 length: 16 residues. In nucleotides, the CDR3 is TGTGCCAGCTCACCACCCCTAGCGGGGGTTTACAATGAGCAGTTCTTC. Its translation: CASSPPLAGVYNEQFF.

This clonotype was seen ten or more times. This chain uses TRBV10-3 with TRBJ2-1, with TRBD2 matching 8 bases. Germline CDR1 reads ENHRY; CDR2 reads SYGVKD. The CDR3 totals 13 residues. The ends lost 7 bases at V and 8 bases at J; junction bases unmatched: 7. This CDR3 reads CAITPGSGDEQFF. The CDR3 DNA follows: TGTGCCATCACTCCGGGTAGCGGGGATGAGCAGTTCTTC.

This clonotype was seen repeatedly, ten times or more. CDR3 DNA sequence: TGTGCCAGCAGCCAAAGGACGGACGACTATGGCTACACCTTC. It codes for CASSQRTDDYGYTF. The J gene is TRBJ1-2, the V gene TRBV7-9; D not resolved. This CDR3 is built from 14 residues. V lost 5 bases, J lost 3 bases, and 13 bases lay in between. Germline V gives CDR1 SEHNR, CDR2 FQNEAQ (reference sequence). The variable domain in full, with the rest retrieved from reference TRBV7-9 and TRBJ1-2, is DTGVSQNPRHKITKRGQNVTFRCDPISEHNRLYWYRQTLGQGPEFLTYFQNEAQLEKSRLLSDRFSAERPKGSFSTLEIQRTEQGDSAMYLCASSQRTDDYGYTFGSGTRLTVV.

This chain joins TRBV4-2 and TRBJ2-3, with 8 positions matching TRBD2. The CDR3 loop spans 16 amino acids. Germline lookup yields CDR1 LGHNA and CDR2 YNFKEQ. V shed 0 bases, J shed 7 bases, and the junction held 9 bases outside the gene matches. The CDR3 bases are TGTGCCAGCAGCCAAGATTGGAACGGGAGGGCCAATACGCAGTATTTT. Its translation: CASSQDWNGRANTQYF.

J is TRBJ2-7 and V is TRBV6-5; maybe TRBD1 (5 bases). CDR1 MNHEY and CDR2 SVGAGI come from the germline V gene. The CDR3 sequence is 16 residues long. Trimming stripped 0 bases from V and 0 bases from J, with 12 bases between. CDR3 amino acids: CASSYSMGLGSYEQYF. For the CDR3, the DNA is TGTGCCAGCAGTTACTCGATGGGGCTTGGCTCCTACGAGCAGTACTTC.

This clonotype was observed at least ten times. The gene calls are TRBV6-2 or TRBV6-3 and TRBJ2-7, with 10 bases aligning to TRBD1. The V gene's germline CDR1 is MNHEY and CDR2 SVGEGT. Unmatched junction bases numbered 11, after V lost 7 bases and J lost 5 bases. The CDR3 runs to 15 residues. This chain's CDR3 is CASNLPGQGGNEQYF. For the CDR3, the DNA is TGTGCCAGCAACCTCCCAGGACAGGGGGGAAACGAGCAGTACTTC.

This clonotype was recorded at least ten times. The chain links TRBV29-1 to TRBJ1-1; no definite D call. Deletions cut 6 bases from V and 3 bases from J, with 11 bases between. This CDR3 is built from 12 residues. Germline assignment: CDR1 SQVTM and CDR2 ANQGSEA. CDR3 residues: CSVIYSDTEAFF. As DNA, the CDR3 is TGCAGCGTCATTTACAGTGACACTGAAGCTTTCTTT.

This clonotype has at least ten counts. CDR3 in DNA: TGTGCCATCAGTGAGTCGGATTCGGTAGATACCTACGAGCAGTACTTC. This translates into CAISESDSVDTYEQYF. J is TRBJ2-7 and V is TRBV10-3; D is uncertain. CDR3 size: 16 residues. V was shortened by 0 bases and J by 2 bases, with 14 bases between the two germline ends. Germline values: CDR1 ENHRY, CDR2 SYGVKD.

This clonotype has a handful of counts. The chain carries TRBV7-9 and TRBJ1-5, with D uncertain. V lost 4 bases to trimming and J lost 4 bases, with 5 bases between them. CDR1 and CDR2 from the germline V gene are SEHNR and FQNEAQ (reference sequence). The CDR3 runs 12 residues. The DNA for the CDR3 is TGTGCCAGCAGCTCTCTAAATCAGCCCCAGCATTTT. Protein product: CASSSLNQPQHF.

This clonotype appeared many times. The rearrangement uses TRBV28 and TRBJ1-2; possible D gene TRBD1, 6 bases. V was shortened by 4 bases and J by 8 bases, with 8 bases between the two germline ends. The CDR3 extends over 11 amino acids. Germline V gene lookup returns CDR1 MDHEN and CDR2 SYDVKM. The CDR3 DNA is TGTGCCAGCAGTTCAGGGGAAGGCTACACCTTC. It yields the protein CASSSGEGYTF.

This chain connects TRBV7-6 to TRBJ2-5; tentative D call: TRBD2 (6 bases). The CDR3 is 14 residues long. V dropped 4 bases and J dropped 4 bases, with 13 bases sitting between them. The germline V gene encodes CDR1 SGHVS and CDR2 FNYEAQ. This chain's CDR3 is CASSSRSGPETQYF. The CDR3 DNA reads as TGTGCCAGCAGCTCACGAAGCGGGCCAGAGACCCAGTACTTC.

Concerning this clonotype: The junction shows a germline mismatch at one end, possibly a read error. This chain joins TRBV28 and TRBJ1-1; D possibly corresponds to TRBD1 (5 bases). The CDR3 consists of 10 residues. The germline CDR1 and CDR2 sequences are MDHEN and SYDVKM. The DNA of the CDR3 is TGTGCCAGCAGTGGTCCGGGACCTTATTTT. This encodes CASSGPGPYF.

A remark on this clonotype: Given a much more abundant clone one base away, this may be a read error. CDR3: CASTSQRAGHNYEQFF. CDR3 DNA sequence: TGTGCCAGCACCAGTCAGCGGGCCGGACACAATTATGAGCAGTTCTTC. J is TRBJ2-1 and V is TRBV11-2, with a possible D match to TRBD2 (6 bases). Germline CDR1 is SGHAT and CDR2 is FQNNGV. This CDR3 contains 16 residues. V lost 7 bases to trimming and J lost 8 bases, with 24 bases between them.

This chain joins TRBV7-9 and TRBJ1-2; D might be TRBD1 (5 bases). Germline CDR1 and CDR2: SEHNR and FQNEAQ (reference sequence). The V and J ends lost 2 bases and 7 bases respectively, with 14 bases between them. The CDR3 loop spans 14 amino acids. The CDR3 sequence is CASSLRQGERGYTF. As DNA, the CDR3 is TGTGCCAGCAGCTTAAGGCAGGGTGAACGTGGCTACACCTTC. The full variable domain, its missing parts supplied by reference TRBV7-9 and TRBJ1-2, is DTGVSQNPRHKITKRGQNVTFRCDPISEHNRLYWYRQTLGQGPEFLTYFQNEAQLEKSRLLSDRFSAERPKGSFSTLEIQRTEQGDSAMYLCASSLRQGERGYTFGSGTRLTVV.

V gene TRBV5-1 combines with J gene TRBJ2-7, with TRBD1 identical over 8 bases. V was clipped by 4 bases and J by 6 bases; unmatched bases: 3. Germline loops: CDR1 SGHRS, CDR2 YFSETQ. The CDR3 is 12 amino acids. CDR3 DNA: TGCGCCAGCAGCCTCACAGGGGGCGAGCAGTACTTC. Translated: CASSLTGGEQYF. Using reference TRBV5-1 and TRBJ2-7 for the parts outside the CDR3, the full variable domain is KAGVTQTPRYLIKTRGQQVTLSCSPISGHRSVSWYQQTPGQGLQFLFEYFSETQRNKGNFPGRFSGRQFSNSRSEMNVSTLELGDSALYLCASSLTGGEQYFGPGTRLTVT.

V is TRBV12-3 or TRBV12-4 and J is TRBJ2-3; no firm D call. The CDR3 totals 11 residues. The germline V and J ends were trimmed by 4 bases and 4 bases, with 3 bases remaining between them. CDR3 amino acids: CASSYPDTQYF. In nucleotides, the CDR3 is TGTGCCAGCAGTTATCCAGATACGCAGTATTTT.